These 9 T cell receptor beta chains originate from one sample sequenced in a study of control samples from healthy donors and cancer patients. Clones were read by immunoSEQ multiplex PCR, and TCRdb kept only the in-frame ones, dropping some. The data contain about 140,000 clones, around nine tenths of them singletons. The material sequenced was blood. These receptors were collected from a man aged 25-40 years in good health.

This clone appeared a single time. This sequence joins TRBV27 and TRBJ2-3, with D unclear. Trimming removed 3 bases from V and 4 bases from J, with 8 bases in between. CDR1 is MNHEY, CDR2 SMNVEV, per germline (reference sequence). CDR3 length: 13 amino acids. The CDR3 region is CASSLSWADTQYF. CDR3 in DNA: TGTGCCAGCAGTTTGAGTTGGGCAGATACGCAGTATTTT.

The rearrangement joins TRBV12-3 or TRBV12-4 to TRBJ1-2; 7 bases line up with TRBD1. The junction had 0 bases not matched to a gene; V was cut back by 3 bases and J by 5 bases. The CDR3 totals 12 residues. The CDR3 coding sequence is TGTGCCAGCAGTTTGACAGGGTATGGCTACACCTTC. This encodes CASSLTGYGYTF.

A remark on this clone: One end of the junction varies from germline; a read error may be responsible. The gene calls are TRBV25-1 and TRBJ2-7; TRBD1 matches 8 bases. Germline V lookup: CDR1 MGHDK, CDR2 SYGVNS. The CDR3 has 11 residues. CDR3 sequence: CASSGDRGRIF. In DNA, the CDR3 is TGTGCCAGCAGTGGAGACAGGGGACGGATCTTC.

This sequence joins TRBV2 and TRBJ1-2; 7 bases are a match to TRBD1. This CDR3 comprises 14 residues. Germline lookup yields CDR1 SNHLY and CDR2 FYNNEI. V gave up 6 bases and J gave up 8 bases; unmatched junction bases: 12. CDR3 protein: CASRLRGLVEGYTF. As DNA, the CDR3 is TGTGCCAGCAGATTGAGGGGGCTAGTAGAGGGCTACACCTTC.

The CDR3 loop is CASSLSGAVSYEQYF. The CDR3 DNA follows: TGTGCCAGCAGTCTCTCGGGAGCCGTCTCCTACGAGCAGTACTTC. The chain is built from TRBV28 and TRBJ2-7, with D possibly being TRBD2 (6 bases). This CDR3 has 15 amino acids. Per germline, CDR1 MDHEN and CDR2 SYDVKM. The V and J ends lost 5 bases and 0 bases respectively, with 14 bases between them.

The chain couples TRBV7-6 to TRBJ2-6; 11 bases align to TRBD1. V dropped 1 base and J dropped 2; count of bases not matched to a gene: 10. CDR3 size: 20 residues. CDR1 and CDR2 from the germline V gene are SGHVS and FNYEAQ. The DNA for the CDR3 is TGTGCCAGCAGCTTAGGGACAGGGGGCTCAGGGGTTGCTGGGGCCAACGTCCTGACTTTC. This encodes CASSLGTGGSGVAGANVLTF.

The chain uses TRBV28 and TRBJ1-2; D remains unclear. Trimming left V 5 bases short and J 0 bases short, with 10 bases between. Germline lookup yields CDR1 MDHEN and CDR2 SYDVKM. The length of the CDR3 is 14 residues. Written as DNA, the CDR3 is TGTGCCAGCAGTCCCATAGGAACTAACTATGGCTACACCTTC. Translated: CASSPIGTNYGYTF.

This chain joins TRBV29-1 and TRBJ1-3; D unresolved. Germline CDR1 and CDR2: SQVTM and ANQGSEA. The CDR3 has 11 amino acids. V lost 1 base and J lost 5, with 3 bases in between. The CDR3 is CSVEARNTIYF. CDR3 bases: TGCAGCGTTGAAGCGCGAAACACCATATATTTT.

The chain couples TRBV12-2 to TRBJ1-1; the table names TRBD1, a call not compared with the DNA. TRBV12-2 is shown as a pseudogene. CDR3 length: 15 residues. CDR3 sequence reads: CASRLIRQTNTEAFF. DNA of the CDR3: TGTGCAAGTCGCCTGATTCGACAGACGAACACTGAAGCTTTCTTT.